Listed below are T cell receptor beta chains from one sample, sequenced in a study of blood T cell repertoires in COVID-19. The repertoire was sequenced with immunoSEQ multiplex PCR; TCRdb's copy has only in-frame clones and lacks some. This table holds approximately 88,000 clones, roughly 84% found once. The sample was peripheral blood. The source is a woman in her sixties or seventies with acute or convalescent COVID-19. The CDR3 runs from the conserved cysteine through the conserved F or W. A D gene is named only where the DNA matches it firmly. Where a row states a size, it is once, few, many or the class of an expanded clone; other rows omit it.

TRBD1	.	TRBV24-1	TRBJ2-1	TGTGCCACGGGACAGGGGGTCGGTGAGCAGTTCTTC	CATGQGVGEQFF
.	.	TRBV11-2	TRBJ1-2	TGTGCCAGCAGCCGTACAGTTTATGGCTACACCTTC	CASSRTVYGYTF
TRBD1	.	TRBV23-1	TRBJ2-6	TGCGCCAGCAGGGGGGGACAGGGGGCGTCCGGGGCCAACGTCCTGACTTTC	CASRGGQGASGANVLTF
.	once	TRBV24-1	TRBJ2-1	TGTGCCACCAGTGATTCAGGGATTCGATCCTACAATGAGCAGTTCTTC	CATSDSGIRSYNEQFF
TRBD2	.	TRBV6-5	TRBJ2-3	TGTGCCAGCAGTTATGGGGGGAGGGGCACAGATACGCAGTATTTT	CASSYGGRGTDTQYF
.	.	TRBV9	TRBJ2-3	TGTGCCAGCAGCGTAAGGCCCAGGGTTGTAGGCACAGATACGCAGTATTTT	CASSVRPRVVGTDTQYF
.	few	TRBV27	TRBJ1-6	TGTGCCAGCAGCCTCGACTGGAAGTATAATTCACCCCTCCACTTT	CASSLDWKYNSPLHF
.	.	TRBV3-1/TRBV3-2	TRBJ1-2	TGTGCCAGCAGCCAAGATGTAACCGGCTATGGCTACACCTTC	CASSQDVTGYGYTF
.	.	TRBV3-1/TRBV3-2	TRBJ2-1	TGTGCCAGCAGCCAAGGCAGTTTGCAGTTCTTC	CASSQGSLQFF
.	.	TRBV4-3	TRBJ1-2	TGCGCCAGCAGCCAAGATACGAGGGATGGCTACACCTTC	CASSQDTRDGYTF
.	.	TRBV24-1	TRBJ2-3	TGTGCCACCAGTGATTTGCAGGCCTCCACAGATACGCAGTATTTT	CATSDLQASTDTQYF
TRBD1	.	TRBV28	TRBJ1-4	TGTGCCAGCAGCCCCATCAGGGGGCTCCAGGGTAGGGAAAAACTGTTTTTT	CASSPIRGLQGREKLFF
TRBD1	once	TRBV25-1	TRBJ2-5	TGTGCCAGCAGTGCCCGGACAGGGGCACTACAAGAGACCCAGTACTTC	CASSARTGALQETQYF
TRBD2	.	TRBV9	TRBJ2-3	TGTGCCAGCAGCGCAAAGGGTCTAGCGGGGGTTACGCAGTATTTT	CASSAKGLAGVTQYF
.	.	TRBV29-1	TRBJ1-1	TGCAGCGTTGTCGCGGGGGCGAAGAACACTGAAGCTTTCTTT	CSVVAGAKNTEAFF
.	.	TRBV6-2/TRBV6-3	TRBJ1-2	TGTGCCAGCAGTTACGAGCAAACCTATGGCTACACCTTC	CASSYEQTYGYTF
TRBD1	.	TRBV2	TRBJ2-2	TGTGCCAGCAGGGGGCAGGGGGCGATTACCGGGGAGCTGTTTTTT	CASRGQGAITGELFF
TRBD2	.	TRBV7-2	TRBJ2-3	TGTGCCAGCAGCTTAGCCCGATACTCGACTAGCGGTAGCACAGATACGCAGTATTTT	CASSLARYSTSGSTDTQYF
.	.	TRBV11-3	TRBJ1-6	TGTGCCAGCAGCCCGGGTCGTGATTCACCCCTCCACTTT	CASSPGRDSPLHF
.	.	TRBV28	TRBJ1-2	TGTGCCAGCAGCCTAGCCCCCGACTATGGCTACACCTTC	CASSLAPDYGYTF
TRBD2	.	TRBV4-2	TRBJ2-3	TGTGCCAGCAGCCCCGGGCAGCGGGGGGTCACAGATACGCAGTATTTT	CASSPGQRGVTDTQYF
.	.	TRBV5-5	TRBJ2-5	TGTGCCAGCAACCCGACTGGACTACAAGAGACCCAGTACTTC	CASNPTGLQETQYF
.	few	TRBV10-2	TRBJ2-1	TGCGCCAGCAGTGTTCTTTTATACAATGAGCAGTTCTTC	CASSVLLYNEQFF
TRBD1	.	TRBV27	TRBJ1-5	TGTGCCAGCAGCTCTCTGGGGACAGGGTATCAGCCCCAGCATTTT	CASSSLGTGYQPQHF
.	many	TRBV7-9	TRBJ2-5	TGTGCCAGCAGCCAGGGACAGACTAGCCAAGAGACCCAGTACTTC	CASSQGQTSQETQYF
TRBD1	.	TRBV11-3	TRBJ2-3	TGTGCCAGCAGCCCGGGACAGGGGAGGATAGATACGCAGTATTTT	CASSPGQGRIDTQYF
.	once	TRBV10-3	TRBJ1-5	TGTGCCATCGGGCCCGGAAGTAGCAATCAGCCCCAGCATTTT	CAIGPGSSNQPQHF
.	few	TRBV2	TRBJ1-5	TGTGCCAGCAGTGTCCGACAGCTAAGCAATCAGCCCCAGCATTTT	CASSVRQLSNQPQHF
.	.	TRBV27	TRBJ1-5	TGTGCCAGCAGTGACCGGGGAGGGCCCCAGCATTTT	CASSDRGGPQHF
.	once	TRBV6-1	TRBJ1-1	TGTGCCAGCAGTTATATGGGGGCCCCTGAAGCTTTCTTT	CASSYMGAPEAFF
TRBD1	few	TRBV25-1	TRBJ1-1	TGTGCCAGCAGTGAGATCCGGGACAGACACACTGAAGCTTTCTTT	CASSEIRDRHTEAFF
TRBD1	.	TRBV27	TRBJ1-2	TGTGCCAGCAGTTACCACCCAGGGGGGCAAGGCTACACCTTC	CASSYHPGGQGYTF
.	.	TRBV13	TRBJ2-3	TGTGCCAGCAGCCGCAGGGGGGCTGCAGATACGCAGTATTTT	CASSRRGAADTQYF
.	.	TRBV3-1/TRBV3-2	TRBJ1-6	TGTGCCAGCAGCCCAGGTAATTCACCCCTCCACTTT	CASSPGNSPLHF
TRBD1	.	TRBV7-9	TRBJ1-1	TGTGCCAGCAGCCGTGGACAGGCCGTGACTGAAGCTTTCTTT	CASSRGQAVTEAFF
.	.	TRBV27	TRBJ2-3	TGTGCCAGCAGTTTATCGGGCGGATGGGGGGTAGATACGCAGTATTTT	CASSLSGGWGVDTQYF
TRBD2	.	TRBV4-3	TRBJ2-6	TGCGCCAGCAGCCAAGATATGGGGGGGGGCTCTGGGGCCAACGTCCTGACTTTC	CASSQDMGGGSGANVLTF
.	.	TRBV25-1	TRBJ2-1	TGTGCCAGCAGTGATGCCACAGACAGCTACAATGAGCAGTTCTTC	CASSDATDSYNEQFF
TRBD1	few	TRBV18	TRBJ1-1	TGTGCCAGCTCGCCTCAGGGGGCCACTGAAGCTTTCTTT	CASSPQGATEAFF
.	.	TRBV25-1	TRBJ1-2	TGTGCCAGCAGTGAATTGGGGGGGCTCCTCTATGGCTACACCTTC	CASSELGGLLYGYTF
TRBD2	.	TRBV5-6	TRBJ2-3	TGTGCCAGCAGCGGACGAGCACTAGCGGGGATGGCAGATACGCAGTATTTT	CASSGRALAGMADTQYF
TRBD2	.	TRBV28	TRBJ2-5	TGTGCCAGCAGGATAGCGGGAGAAGCCAGAGGGAGGGAGACCCAGTACTTC	CASRIAGEARGRETQYF
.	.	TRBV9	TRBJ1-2	TGTGCCAGCAGCGCCGGGGGGACCAGCGGCTATGGCTACACCTTC	CASSAGGTSGYGYTF
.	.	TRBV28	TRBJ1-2	TGTGCCAGCAGTTCCGCCGGGACAAGTTCCACCTTC	CASSSAGTSSTF
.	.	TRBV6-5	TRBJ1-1	TGTGCCAGCGGACGGGGAGCGAACACTGAAGCTTTCTTT	CASGRGANTEAFF
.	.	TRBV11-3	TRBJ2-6	TGTGCCAGCAGCCAGGGCCGGCGCTCTGGGGCCAACGTCCTGACTTTC	CASSQGRRSGANVLTF
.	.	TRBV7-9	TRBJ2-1	TGTGCCAGCAGTTTGGCACAGGGTCACAATGAGCAGTTCTTC	CASSLAQGHNEQFF
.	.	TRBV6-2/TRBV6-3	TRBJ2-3	TGTGCCAGCAGTTCGGGAGCAGATACGCAGTATTTT	CASSSGADTQYF
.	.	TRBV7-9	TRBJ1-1	TGTGCCAGCAGCTTAGGGAGGGCGGGAGCTTTCTTT	CASSLGRAGAFF
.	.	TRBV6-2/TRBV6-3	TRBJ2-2	TGTGCCAGCAGTAAACCCACCCAACTTAGCACCGGGGAGCTGTTTTTT	CASSKPTQLSTGELFF
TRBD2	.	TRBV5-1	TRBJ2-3	TGCGCCAGCAACTCCGGGACTAGCGGGATAGAGATAGATACGCAGTATTTT	CASNSGTSGIEIDTQYF
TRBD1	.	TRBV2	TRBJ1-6	TGTGCCAGCAGACCCCGGACAGGGGACTCACCCCTCCACTTT	CASRPRTGDSPLHF
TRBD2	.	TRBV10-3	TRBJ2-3	TGTGCCATCAGGGGACTAGCGGGGGGGAATATCACAGATACGCAGTATTTT	CAIRGLAGGNITDTQYF
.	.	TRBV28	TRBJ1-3	TGTGCCAGCACATATACAGGGAGAGCAGGAAACACCATATATTTT	CASTYTGRAGNTIYF